This record covers a single T cell receptor beta chain. Assay: immunoSEQ multiplex PCR; the TCRdb copy retains only in-frame clones and omits some. The sample records about 94,000 clones, approximately 86% being singletons. This specimen belongs to a study of identifying expanded T cells in peripheral blood. This CDR3 has 16 residues. Germline CDR1 SGDLS, CDR2 YYNGEE. Trimming took 3 bases from V and 6 from J; bases not matched to a gene: 10. Sequencing was carried out using blood. The receptor comes from a person aged 18 to 70 in good health. V and J are TRBV9 and TRBJ2-2; 8 bases are shared with TRBD1. The CDR3 DNA reads TGTGCCAGCAGCGCCCCCGGGACAGGAGTCCCCGGGGAGCTGTTTTTT. It specifies CASSAPGTGVPGELFF. Drawing the rest from reference TRBV9 and TRBJ2-2, the complete variable domain is DSGVTQTPKHLITATGQRVTLRCSPRSGDLSVYWYQQSLDQGLQFLIQYYNGEERAKGNILERFSAQQFPDLHSELNLSSLELGDSALYFCASSAPGTGVPGELFFGEGSRLTVL.